This record concerns one T cell receptor beta chain sequence. The antigen is undetermined. For the unsorted libraries, 2 million PBMCs stored at -80 C served as input. These data come from a study of neurological immune-mediated disorders. TCRdb ran MiXCR on the 5' RACE reads and lists one entry per CDR3 protein. The sample includes 17,000 or so distinct CDR3 sequences, around 28% of them seen just once. Overall study results and limits: In HTLV-1-associated myelopathy, TCR clonal expansion was greatest, whereas multiple sclerosis had the least, falling below healthy controls.

Germline V gene data show CDR1 as MDHEN and CDR2 as SYDVKM. V lost 4 bases to trimming and J lost 10 bases, with 14 bases between them. The CDR3 length is 13 residues. Sample: PBMCs. The chain carries TRBV28 and TRBJ2-1, with D unresolved. This clonotype was obtained from a man over 45 with HTLV-1-associated myelopathy (HAM/TSP). The CDR3 is CASSSLAPPEQFF. CDR3 nucleotide sequence: TGTGCCAGCAGTTCCCTCGCGCCGCCCGAGCAGTTCTTC.